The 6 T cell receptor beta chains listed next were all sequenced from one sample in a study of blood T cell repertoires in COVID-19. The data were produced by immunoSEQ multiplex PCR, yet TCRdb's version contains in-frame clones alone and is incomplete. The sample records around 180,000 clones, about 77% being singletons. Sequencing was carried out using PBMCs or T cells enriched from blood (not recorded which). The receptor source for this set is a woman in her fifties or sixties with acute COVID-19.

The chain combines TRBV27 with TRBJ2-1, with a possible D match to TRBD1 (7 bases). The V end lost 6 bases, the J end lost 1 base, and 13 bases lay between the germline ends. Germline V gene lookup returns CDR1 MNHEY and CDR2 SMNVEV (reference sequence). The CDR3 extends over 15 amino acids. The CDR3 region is CASRLRGVSYNEQFF. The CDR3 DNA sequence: TGTGCCAGCAGGCTCAGGGGGGTATCCTACAATGAGCAGTTCTTC.

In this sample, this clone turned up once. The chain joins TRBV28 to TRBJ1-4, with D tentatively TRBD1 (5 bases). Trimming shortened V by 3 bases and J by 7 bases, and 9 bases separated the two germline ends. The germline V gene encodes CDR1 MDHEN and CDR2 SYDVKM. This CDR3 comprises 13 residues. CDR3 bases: TGTGCCAGCAGTTTCGGGACTCGTGAAAAACTGTTTTTT. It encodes CASSFGTREKLFF.

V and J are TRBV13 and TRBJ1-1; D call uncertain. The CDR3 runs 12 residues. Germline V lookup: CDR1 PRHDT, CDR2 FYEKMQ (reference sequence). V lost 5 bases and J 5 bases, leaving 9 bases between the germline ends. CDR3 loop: CASSEGETEAFF. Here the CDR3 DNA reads TGTGCCAGCAGCGAGGGTGAAACTGAAGCTTTCTTT.

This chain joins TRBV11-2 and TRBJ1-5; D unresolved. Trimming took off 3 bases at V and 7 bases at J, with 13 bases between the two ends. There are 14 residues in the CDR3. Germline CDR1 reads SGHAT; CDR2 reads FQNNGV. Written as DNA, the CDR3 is TGTGCCAGCAGCTTTACGGGAAGCGAACAGCCCCAGCATTTT. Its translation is CASSFTGSEQPQHF.

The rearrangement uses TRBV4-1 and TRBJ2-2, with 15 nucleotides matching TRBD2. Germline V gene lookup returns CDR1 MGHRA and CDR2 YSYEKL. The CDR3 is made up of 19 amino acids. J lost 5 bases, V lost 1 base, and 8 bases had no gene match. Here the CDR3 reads CASSQGTSGGARETGELFF. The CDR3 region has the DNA TGCGCCAGCAGCCAAGGGACTAGCGGGGGGGCCCGCGAGACCGGGGAGCTGTTTTTT.

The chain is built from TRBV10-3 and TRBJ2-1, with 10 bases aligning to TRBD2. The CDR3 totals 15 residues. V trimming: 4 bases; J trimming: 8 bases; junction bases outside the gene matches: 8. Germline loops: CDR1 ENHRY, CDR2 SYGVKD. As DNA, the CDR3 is TGTGCCATCAGTGCTTCCCCTAGCGGGGGCTATGAGCAGTTCTTC. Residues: CAISASPSGGYEQFF.